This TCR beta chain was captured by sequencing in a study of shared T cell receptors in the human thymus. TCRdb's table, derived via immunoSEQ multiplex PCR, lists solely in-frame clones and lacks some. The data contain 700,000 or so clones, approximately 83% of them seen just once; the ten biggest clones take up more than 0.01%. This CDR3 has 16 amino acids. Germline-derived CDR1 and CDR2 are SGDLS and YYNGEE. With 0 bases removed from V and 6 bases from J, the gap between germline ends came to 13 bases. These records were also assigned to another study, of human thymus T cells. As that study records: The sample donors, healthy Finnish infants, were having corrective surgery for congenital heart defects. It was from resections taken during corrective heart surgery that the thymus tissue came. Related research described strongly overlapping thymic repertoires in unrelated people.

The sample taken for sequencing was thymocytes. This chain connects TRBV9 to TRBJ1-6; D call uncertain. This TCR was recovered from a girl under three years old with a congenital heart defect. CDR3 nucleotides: TGTGCCAGCAGCGTAGCCCCACGGTTTGGTAATTCACCCCTCCACTTT. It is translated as CASSVAPRFGNSPLHF.